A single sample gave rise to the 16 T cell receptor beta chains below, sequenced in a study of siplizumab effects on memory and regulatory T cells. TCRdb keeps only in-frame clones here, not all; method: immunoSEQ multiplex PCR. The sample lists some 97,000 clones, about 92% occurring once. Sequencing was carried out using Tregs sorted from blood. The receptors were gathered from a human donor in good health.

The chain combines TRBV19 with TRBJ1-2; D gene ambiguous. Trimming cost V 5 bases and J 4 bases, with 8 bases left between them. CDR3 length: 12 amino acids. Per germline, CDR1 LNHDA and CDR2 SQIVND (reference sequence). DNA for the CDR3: TGTGCCAGTAGTTCAGGATTCTATGGCTACACCTTC. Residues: CASSSGFYGYTF.

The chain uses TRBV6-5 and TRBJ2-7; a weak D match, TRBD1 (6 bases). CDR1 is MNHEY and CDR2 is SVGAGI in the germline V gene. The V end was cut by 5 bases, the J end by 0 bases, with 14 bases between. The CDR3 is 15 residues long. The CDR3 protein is CASSPRTVSSYEQYF. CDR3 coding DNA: TGTGCCAGCAGTCCACGGACAGTCTCCTCCTACGAGCAGTACTTC.

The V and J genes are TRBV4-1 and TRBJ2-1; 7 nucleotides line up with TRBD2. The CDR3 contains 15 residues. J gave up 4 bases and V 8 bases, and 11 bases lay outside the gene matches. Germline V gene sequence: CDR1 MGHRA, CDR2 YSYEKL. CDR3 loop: CASVASAGAYNEQFF. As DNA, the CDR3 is TGCGCCAGCGTGGCGAGTGCGGGAGCTTACAATGAGCAGTTCTTC.

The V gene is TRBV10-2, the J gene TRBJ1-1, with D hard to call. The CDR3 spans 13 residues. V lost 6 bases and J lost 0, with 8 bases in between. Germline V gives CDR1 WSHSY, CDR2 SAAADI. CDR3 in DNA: TGCGCCAGCAGACCGCAGCTGAACACTGAAGCTTTCTTT. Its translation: CASRPQLNTEAFF.

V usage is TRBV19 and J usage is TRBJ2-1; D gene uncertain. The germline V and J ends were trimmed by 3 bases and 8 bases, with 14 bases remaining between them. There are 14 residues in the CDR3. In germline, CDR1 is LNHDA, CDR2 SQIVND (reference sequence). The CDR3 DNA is TGTGCCAGTAGTATCGTCCCTACTTCCGATGAGCAGTTCTTC. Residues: CASSIVPTSDEQFF.

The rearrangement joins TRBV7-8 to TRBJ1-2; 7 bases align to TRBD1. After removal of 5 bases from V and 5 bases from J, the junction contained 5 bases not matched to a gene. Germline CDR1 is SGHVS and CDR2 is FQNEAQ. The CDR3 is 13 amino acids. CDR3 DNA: TGTGCCAGCAGCCCGGGACAGACATATGGCTACACCTTC. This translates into CASSPGQTYGYTF.

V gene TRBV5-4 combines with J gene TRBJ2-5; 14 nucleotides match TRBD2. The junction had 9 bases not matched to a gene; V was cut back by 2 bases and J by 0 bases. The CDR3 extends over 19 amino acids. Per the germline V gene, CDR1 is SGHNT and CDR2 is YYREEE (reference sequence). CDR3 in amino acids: CASSFRRLAGGPYQETQYF. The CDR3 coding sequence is TGTGCCAGCAGCTTTCGTAGACTAGCGGGAGGGCCCTACCAAGAGACCCAGTACTTC.

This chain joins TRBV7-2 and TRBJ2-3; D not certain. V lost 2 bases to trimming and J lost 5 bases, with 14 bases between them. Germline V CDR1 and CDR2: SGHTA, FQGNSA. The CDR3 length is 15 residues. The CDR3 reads CASSLTPPAVDTQYF. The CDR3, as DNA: TGTGCCAGCAGCTTAACGCCCCCGGCTGTAGATACGCAGTATTTT.

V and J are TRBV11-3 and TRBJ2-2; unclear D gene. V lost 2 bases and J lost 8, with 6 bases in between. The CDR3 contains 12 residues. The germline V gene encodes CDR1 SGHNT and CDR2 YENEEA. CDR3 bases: TGTGCCAGCAGCTTATTTGGGGGGGAGCTGTTTTTT. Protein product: CASSLFGGELFF.

The CDR3 nucleotides read TGTGCCAGCAGCACAAGGGGTGAGCAGTTCTTC. Amino acids: CASSTRGEQFF. The chain combines TRBV7-9 with TRBJ2-1, with a weak D call TRBD1 (5 bases). Germline CDR1 and CDR2: SEHNR and FQNEAQ (reference sequence). Trimming removed 5 bases at V and 9 bases at J, with 8 bases between. The CDR3 spans 11 residues.

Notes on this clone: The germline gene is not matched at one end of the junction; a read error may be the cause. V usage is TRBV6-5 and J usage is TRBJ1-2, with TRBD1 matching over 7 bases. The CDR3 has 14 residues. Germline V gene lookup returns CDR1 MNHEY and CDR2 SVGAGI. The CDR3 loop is CASSQSHRGQPYAF. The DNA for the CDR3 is TGTGCCAGCAGTCAATCGCACAGGGGACAACCTTATGCCTTC.

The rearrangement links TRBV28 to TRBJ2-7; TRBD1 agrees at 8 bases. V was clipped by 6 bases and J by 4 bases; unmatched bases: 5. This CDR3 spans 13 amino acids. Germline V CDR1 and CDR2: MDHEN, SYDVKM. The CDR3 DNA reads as TGTGCCAGCAGCCGGACAGGGCTGTACGAGCAGTACTTC. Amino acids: CASSRTGLYEQYF.

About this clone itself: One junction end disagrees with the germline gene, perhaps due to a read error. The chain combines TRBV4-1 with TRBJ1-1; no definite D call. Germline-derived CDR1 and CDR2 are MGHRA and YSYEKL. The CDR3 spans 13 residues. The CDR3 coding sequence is TGCGCCAGCAGCCAAGCGGCACGATCTCCACACATATTT. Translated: CASSQAARSPHIF.

CDR3 protein: CASSEYGSGTGDTQYF. The CDR3 DNA is TGTGCCAGCAGTGAATACGGCAGCGGAACTGGGGATACGCAGTATTTT. The chain is built from TRBV25-1 and TRBJ2-3, with D possibly being TRBD2 (5 bases). Looked up from germline, CDR1 is MGHDK and CDR2 is SYGVNS. Trimming removed 0 bases at V and 6 bases at J, with 16 bases between. This CDR3 comprises 16 residues.

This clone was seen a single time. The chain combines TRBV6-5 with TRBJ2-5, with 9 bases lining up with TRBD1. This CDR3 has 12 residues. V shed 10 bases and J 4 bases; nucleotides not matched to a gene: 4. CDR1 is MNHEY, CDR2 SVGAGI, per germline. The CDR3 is CATKGQGETQYF. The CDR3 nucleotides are TGTGCCACCAAGGGACAGGGAGAGACCCAGTACTTC.

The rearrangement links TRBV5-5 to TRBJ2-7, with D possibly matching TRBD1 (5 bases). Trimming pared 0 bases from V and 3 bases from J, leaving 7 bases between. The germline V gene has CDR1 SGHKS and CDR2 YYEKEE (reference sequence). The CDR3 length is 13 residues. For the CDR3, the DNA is TGTGCCAGCAGCTTGGTGGACAACTACGAGCAGTACTTC. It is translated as CASSLVDNYEQYF.